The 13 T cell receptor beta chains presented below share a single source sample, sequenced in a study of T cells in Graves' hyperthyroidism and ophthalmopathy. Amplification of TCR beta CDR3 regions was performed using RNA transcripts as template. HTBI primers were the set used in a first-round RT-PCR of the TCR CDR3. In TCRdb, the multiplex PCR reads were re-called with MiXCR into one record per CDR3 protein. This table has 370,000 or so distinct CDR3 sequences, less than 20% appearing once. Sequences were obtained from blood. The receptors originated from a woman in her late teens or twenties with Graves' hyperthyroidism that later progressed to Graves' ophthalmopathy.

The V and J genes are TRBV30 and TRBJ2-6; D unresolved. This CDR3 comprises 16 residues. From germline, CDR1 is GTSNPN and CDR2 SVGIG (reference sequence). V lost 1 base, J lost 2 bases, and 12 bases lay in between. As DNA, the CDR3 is TGTGCCTGGAGTGATAAATACACCCCTGGGGCCAACGTCCTGACTTTC. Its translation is CAWSDKYTPGANVLTF.

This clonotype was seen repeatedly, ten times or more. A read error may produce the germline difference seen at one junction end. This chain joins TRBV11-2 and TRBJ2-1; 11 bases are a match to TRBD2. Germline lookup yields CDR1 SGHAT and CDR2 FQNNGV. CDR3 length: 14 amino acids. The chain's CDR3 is CASRLAGGHSEQFF. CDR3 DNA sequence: TGTGCCAGCAGATTAGCGGGGGGGCACAGTGAGCAGTTCTTC.

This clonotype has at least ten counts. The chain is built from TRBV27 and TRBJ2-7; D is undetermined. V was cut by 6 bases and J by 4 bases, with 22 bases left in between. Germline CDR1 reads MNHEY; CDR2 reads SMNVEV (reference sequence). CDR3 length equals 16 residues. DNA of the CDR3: TGTGCCAGCAGACCCGATGCTGGGGTGGTGGGATACGAGCAGTACTTC. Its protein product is CASRPDAGVVGYEQYF.

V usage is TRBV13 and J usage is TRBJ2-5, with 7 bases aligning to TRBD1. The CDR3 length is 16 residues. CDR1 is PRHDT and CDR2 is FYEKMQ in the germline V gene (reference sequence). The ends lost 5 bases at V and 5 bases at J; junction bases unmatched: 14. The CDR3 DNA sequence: TGTGCCAGCAGCCCAGAGGGACAGAGGGGTACCGAGACCCAGTACTTC. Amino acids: CASSPEGQRGTETQYF.

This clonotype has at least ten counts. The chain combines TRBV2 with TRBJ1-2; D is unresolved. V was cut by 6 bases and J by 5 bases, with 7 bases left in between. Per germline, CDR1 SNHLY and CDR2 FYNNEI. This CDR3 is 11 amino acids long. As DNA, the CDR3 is TGTGCCAGCAGGTTCCATTATGGCTACACCTTC. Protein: CASRFHYGYTF.

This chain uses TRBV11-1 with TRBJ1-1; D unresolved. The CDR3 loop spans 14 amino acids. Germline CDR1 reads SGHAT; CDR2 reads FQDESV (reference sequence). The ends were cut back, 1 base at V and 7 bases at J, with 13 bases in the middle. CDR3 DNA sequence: TGTGCCAGCAGCTTAGGTGGGTCTAGGATTGAAGCTTTCTTT. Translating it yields CASSLGGSRIEAFF.

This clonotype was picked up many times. The CDR3 nucleotides are TGTGCCAGCAGTTTGACGGTCTACAATGAGCAGTTCTTC. Amino acids: CASSLTVYNEQFF. This chain joins TRBV28 and TRBJ2-1; D is unresolved. Germline loops: CDR1 MDHEN, CDR2 SYDVKM. This CDR3 is 13 amino acids long. V lost 3 bases to trimming and J lost 3 bases, with 6 bases between them.

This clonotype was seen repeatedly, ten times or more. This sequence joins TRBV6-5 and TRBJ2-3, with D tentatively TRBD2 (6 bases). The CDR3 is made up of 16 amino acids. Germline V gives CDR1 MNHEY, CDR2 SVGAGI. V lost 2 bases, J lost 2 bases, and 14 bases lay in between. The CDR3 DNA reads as TGTGCCAGCAGTTACGCAACCGGGACTTACACAGATACGCAGTATTTT. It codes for CASSYATGTYTDTQYF.

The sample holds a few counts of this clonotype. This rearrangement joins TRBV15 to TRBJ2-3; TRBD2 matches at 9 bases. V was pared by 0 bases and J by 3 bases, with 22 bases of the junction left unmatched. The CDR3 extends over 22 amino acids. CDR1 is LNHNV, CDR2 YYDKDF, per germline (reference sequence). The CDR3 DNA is TGTGCCACCAGCAGAGAGCGCCTCGCGGAGTTAGGCGGGAGGGCCGTGACAGATACGCAGTATTTT. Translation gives CATSRERLAELGGRAVTDTQYF. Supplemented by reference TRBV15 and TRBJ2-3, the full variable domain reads DAMVIQNPRYQVTQFGKPVTLSCSQTLNHNVMYWYQQKSSQAPKLLFHYYDKDFNNEADTPDNFQSRRPNTSFCFLDIRSPGLGDTAMYLCATSRERLAELGGRAVTDTQYFGPGTRLTVL.

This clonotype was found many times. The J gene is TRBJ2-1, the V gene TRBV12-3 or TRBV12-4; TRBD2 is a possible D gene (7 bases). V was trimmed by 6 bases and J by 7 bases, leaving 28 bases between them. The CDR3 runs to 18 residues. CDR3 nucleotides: TGTGCCAGCAGACCAGGGGAAAGAAGGGGTAGCGGGCTAAATGAGCAGTTCTTC. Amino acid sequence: CASRPGERRGSGLNEQFF.

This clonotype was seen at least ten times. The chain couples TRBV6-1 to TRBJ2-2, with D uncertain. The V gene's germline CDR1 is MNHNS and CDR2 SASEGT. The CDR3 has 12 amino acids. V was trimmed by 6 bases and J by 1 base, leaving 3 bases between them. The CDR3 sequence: CASRQNTGELFF. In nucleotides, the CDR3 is TGTGCCAGCAGGCAGAACACCGGGGAGCTGTTTTTT.

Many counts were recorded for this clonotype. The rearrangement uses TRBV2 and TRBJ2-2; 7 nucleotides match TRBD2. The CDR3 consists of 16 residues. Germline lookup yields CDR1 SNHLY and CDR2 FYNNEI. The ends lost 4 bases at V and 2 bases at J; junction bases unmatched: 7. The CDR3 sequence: CASSVDLAANTGELFF. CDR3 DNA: TGTGCCAGCAGTGTTGATCTAGCGGCCAACACCGGGGAGCTGTTTTTT.

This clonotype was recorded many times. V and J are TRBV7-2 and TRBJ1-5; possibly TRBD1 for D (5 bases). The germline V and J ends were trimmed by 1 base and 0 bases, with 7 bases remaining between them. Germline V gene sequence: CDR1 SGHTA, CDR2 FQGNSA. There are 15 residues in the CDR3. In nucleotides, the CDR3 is TGTGCCAGCAGCTTAGTAGGGGTTAGCAATCAGCCCCAGCATTTT. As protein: CASSLVGVSNQPQHF.